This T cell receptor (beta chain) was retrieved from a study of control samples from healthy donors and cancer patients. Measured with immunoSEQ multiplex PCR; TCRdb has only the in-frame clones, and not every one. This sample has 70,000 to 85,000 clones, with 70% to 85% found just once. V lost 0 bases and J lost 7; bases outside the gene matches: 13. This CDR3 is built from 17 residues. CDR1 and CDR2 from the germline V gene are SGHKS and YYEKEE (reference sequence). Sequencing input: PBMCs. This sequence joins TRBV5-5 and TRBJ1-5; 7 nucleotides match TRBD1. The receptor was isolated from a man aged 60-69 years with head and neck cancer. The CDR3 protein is CASSLEEGRQGRQPQHF. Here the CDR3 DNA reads TGTGCCAGCAGCTTGGAGGAGGGACGACAGGGCCGACAGCCCCAGCATTTT.